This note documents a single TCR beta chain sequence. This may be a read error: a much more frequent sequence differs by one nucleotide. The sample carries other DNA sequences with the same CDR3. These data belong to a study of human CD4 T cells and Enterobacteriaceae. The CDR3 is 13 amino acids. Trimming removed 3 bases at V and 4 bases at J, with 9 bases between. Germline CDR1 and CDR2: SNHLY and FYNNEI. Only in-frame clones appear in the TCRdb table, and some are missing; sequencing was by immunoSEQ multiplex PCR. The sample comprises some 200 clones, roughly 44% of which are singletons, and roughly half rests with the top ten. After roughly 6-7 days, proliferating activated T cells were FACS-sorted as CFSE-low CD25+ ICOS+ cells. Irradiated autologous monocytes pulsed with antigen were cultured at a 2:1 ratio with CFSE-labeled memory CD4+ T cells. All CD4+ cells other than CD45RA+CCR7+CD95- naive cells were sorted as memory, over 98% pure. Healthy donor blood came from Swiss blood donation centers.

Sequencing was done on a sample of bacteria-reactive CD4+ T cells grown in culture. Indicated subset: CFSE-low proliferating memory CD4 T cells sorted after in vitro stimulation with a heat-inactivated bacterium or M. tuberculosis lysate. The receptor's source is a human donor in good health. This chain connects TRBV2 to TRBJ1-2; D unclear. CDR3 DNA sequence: TGTGCCAGCAGTGAGCGGCAGGTCTATGGCTACACCTTC. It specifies CASSERQVYGYTF.